A selection of T cell receptor beta chains follows, all from one sample in a study of T cells in Graves' hyperthyroidism and ophthalmopathy. TCRdb reprocessed the multiplex PCR reads with MiXCR, giving one entry per CDR3 protein. The sample carries a few hundred thousand distinct CDR3 sequences, about 18% recorded once. Sequencing input: blood. The receptors shown here come from a young man with Graves' ophthalmopathy. Each CDR3 is given with its conserved first and last residue. D genes are given only for firm matches. Only some rows state a clone size, as once, few, many or a class for expanded clones.

clone_size,d_call,j_call,v_call,cdr3_nt,cdr3_aa
NA,NA,TRBJ1-1,TRBV20-1,TGCAGTGCTAGGAGAACAGCCTTGAACACTGAAGCTTTCTTT,CSARRTALNTEAFF
many,NA,TRBJ1-6,TRBV2,TGTGCCAGCCCGGGGGGCGCAAATAATTCACCCCTCCACTTT,CASPGGANNSPLHF
many,TRBD2,TRBJ2-1,TRBV12-3/TRBV12-4,TGTGCCAGCACCTCGGCCCGGCGGGGGGCCCTCAATGAGCAGTTCTTC,CASTSARRGALNEQFF
many,NA,TRBJ2-5,TRBV12-3/TRBV12-4,TGTGCCAGCACCAACGGGCGAGAGACCCAGTACTTC,CASTNGRETQYF
NA,TRBD2,TRBJ2-1,TRBV7-9,TGTGCCAGCAGCGAGAAACCCGGGACTAGCGGGCCTGCCTACAATGAGCAGTTCTTC,CASSEKPGTSGPAYNEQFF
NA,NA,TRBJ2-7,TRBV20-1,TGCGGTGCTCTACCGGGGTCCCCCTACGAGCAGTACTTC,CGALPGSPYEQYF
many,NA,TRBJ2-1,TRBV10-3,TGTGCCATCACCTTGGCCCCCTCCCAGGTGGGGAATGAGCAGTTCTTC,CAITLAPSQVGNEQFF
many,NA,TRBJ2-2,TRBV25-1,TGTGCCAGCAGTGAATTAGGGGAGGGGGAGCTGTTTTTT,CASSELGEGELFF
many,NA,TRBJ2-2,TRBV28,TGTGCCAGCAGTTTAAGCACCGGGGAGCTGTTTTTT,CASSLSTGELFF
many,NA,TRBJ1-2,TRBV10-3,TGTGCCATCAGTGGTAGGGAGGACTATGGCTACACCTTC,CAISGREDYGYTF
many,NA,TRBJ1-1,TRBV10-3,TGTGCCATCAGTGAACAGAACACTGAAGCTTTCTTT,CAISEQNTEAFF
NA,NA,TRBJ2-2,TRBV6-5,TGTGCCAGCAGCTATCGCGACCGTACCCGGGAGCTGTTTTTT,CASSYRDRTRELFF
many,NA,TRBJ2-5,TRBV5-1,TGCGCCAGCAGCTTCGGGACTGTACAAGAGACCCAGTACTTC,CASSFGTVQETQYF
NA,TRBD2,TRBJ2-1,TRBV9,TGTGCCAGCAGCGTAGGGGGCGGGGGGGCCGTTGATGAGCAGTTCTTC,CASSVGGGGAVDEQFF
few,TRBD2,TRBJ2-1,TRBV9,TGTGCCAGCAGCGCCCTAGCGGGGGAGGGAAATGAGCAGTTCTTC,CASSALAGEGNEQFF
many,NA,TRBJ2-7,TRBV28,TGTGCCAGCAGTTTGGTGGTCTCCGAGCAGTACTTC,CASSLVVSEQYF
NA,NA,TRBJ1-2,TRBV2,TGCGCCAGCAGCCAGGGGACCGACAGGAACTATGGCTACACCTTC,CASSQGTDRNYGYTF
NA,NA,TRBJ2-1,TRBV5-1,TGCGCCAGCAGCGAAAAGCAAACTCGGGATGAGCAGTTCTTC,CASSEKQTRDEQFF
NA,TRBD1,TRBJ2-5,TRBV6-1,TGTGCCAGCAGTGCCCGGGGACAGGGGGTCGGTACCCAGTACTTC,CASSARGQGVGTQYF
many,NA,TRBJ2-7,TRBV12-3/TRBV12-4,TGTGCCAGCAGTTTTGGAGGAGCCTACGAGCAGTACTTC,CASSFGGAYEQYF
many,NA,TRBJ1-1,TRBV15,TGTGCCACCGAATCGAACACTGAAGCTTTCTTT,CATESNTEAFF
many,TRBD2,TRBJ2-3,TRBV7-8,TGTGCCAGCAGAGGACTAGCGGGGCTCACAGATACGCAGTATTTT,CASRGLAGLTDTQYF
many,TRBD2,TRBJ2-5,TRBV6-1,TGTGCCAGCAGTTCCCCGGGAGGGCGAGAGACCCAGTACTTC,CASSSPGGRETQYF
NA,TRBD2,TRBJ2-1,TRBV12-3/TRBV12-4,TGTGCCAGCAGTCCCTGGTGGGGTAGCGGGGGCGAGAATGAGCAGTTCTTC,CASSPWWGSGGENEQFF
many,TRBD1,TRBJ1-4,TRBV28,TGTGCCAGCAGCCATGCGGGACAGGGTGACGAAAAACTGTTTTTT,CASSHAGQGDEKLFF
many,NA,TRBJ2-7,TRBV7-2,TGTGCCAGCAGCTTAGCGGGACCGAAATACGAGCAGTACTTC,CASSLAGPKYEQYF
few,TRBD2,TRBJ2-3,TRBV5-6,TGTGCCAGTGCCTCCGGGACTAGCGGGGGGGTGCCTTTCACAGATACGCAGTATTTT,CASASGTSGGVPFTDTQYF
many,NA,TRBJ1-1,TRBV28,TGTGCCAGCAGTTTATCAGCTCGCACTGAAGCTTTCTTT,CASSLSARTEAFF
many,NA,TRBJ1-2,TRBV28,TGTGCCAGCAGTTTAGTGGACGGGGGCGATTATGGCTACACCTTC,CASSLVDGGDYGYTF
many,NA,TRBJ2-3,TRBV6-1,TGTGCCAGCAGTGAAGGACCGGGGGACGCAGATACGCAGTATTTT,CASSEGPGDADTQYF
NA,NA,TRBJ2-7,TRBV4-1,TGCGCCAGCAGCCAAGTGGTAACCTACGAGCAGTACTTC,CASSQVVTYEQYF
few,TRBD1,TRBJ1-5,TRBV19,TGTGCCAGTAGTACATCGACAGGGCCTCCGTGGCCCCAGCATTTT,CASSTSTGPPWPQHF
many,NA,TRBJ1-6,TRBV6-2/TRBV6-3,TGTGCCAGCAGCTCCCTCCAGGAAACCTATAATTCACCCCTCCACTTT,CASSSLQETYNSPLHF
NA,NA,TRBJ2-7,TRBV10-3,TGTGCCATCAGCCCACAGGGTGACGAGCAGTACTTC,CAISPQGDEQYF
NA,NA,TRBJ1-2,TRBV12-3/TRBV12-4,TGTGCCAGCAGTTTTAAAAGGGGGGTCTATGGCTACACCTTC,CASSFKRGVYGYTF
few,NA,TRBJ1-2,TRBV18,TGTGCCAGCTCACCCGGGGGGGACTCCTATGGCTACACCTTC,CASSPGGDSYGYTF
many,NA,TRBJ2-3,TRBV10-3,TGTGCCATCAGTGAGTCCTACGGGGGACTTAGCACAGATACGCAGTATTTT,CAISESYGGLSTDTQYF
NA,NA,TRBJ1-4,TRBV28,TGTGCCAGCAGTTTGCCAGGGGCGAGTGAAAAACTGTTTTTT,CASSLPGASEKLFF
NA,NA,TRBJ1-4,TRBV5-1,TGCGCCAGCAGCCAAACAGGGTTGGCTAATGAAAAACTGTTTTTT,CASSQTGLANEKLFF
many,NA,TRBJ2-5,TRBV7-7,TGTGCCAGCAGCCTACGACTAGATTGGGCGGAGACCCAGTACTTC,CASSLRLDWAETQYF
NA,NA,TRBJ2-1,TRBV7-2,TGTGCCAGCAGCCTGGGGACAACGGAGGGGGAGCAGTTCTTC,CASSLGTTEGEQFF
many,NA,TRBJ2-7,TRBV18,TGTGCCAGCTCACCGGGGAATTCCTACGAGCAGTACTTC,CASSPGNSYEQYF